Listed here is a single T cell receptor beta chain. PCR primers comprised 60 Vbeta and 13 Jbeta primers. Sequenced by immunoSEQ multiplex PCR; TCRdb stores in-frame clones only, minus some. The sample consists of around 55,000 clones, approximately 71% of them appearing once. This specimen belongs to a study of cytomegalovirus exposure and HLA in healthy donors. Per the germline V gene, CDR1 is MGHRA and CDR2 is YSYEKL. This CDR3 is 18 amino acids long. V dropped 0 bases and J dropped 4 bases, with 16 bases sitting between them. V and J are TRBV4-1 and TRBJ2-6, with a tentative D call TRBD1 (6 bases). Sequencing input: PBMCs. The TCR was taken from a man aged 40-50 years in good health and CMV-seropositive. In nucleotides, the CDR3 is TGCGCCAGCAGCCAAGATAATCCAGGGGTCTTGGGGGCCAACGTCCTGACTTTC. It specifies CASSQDNPGVLGANVLTF.